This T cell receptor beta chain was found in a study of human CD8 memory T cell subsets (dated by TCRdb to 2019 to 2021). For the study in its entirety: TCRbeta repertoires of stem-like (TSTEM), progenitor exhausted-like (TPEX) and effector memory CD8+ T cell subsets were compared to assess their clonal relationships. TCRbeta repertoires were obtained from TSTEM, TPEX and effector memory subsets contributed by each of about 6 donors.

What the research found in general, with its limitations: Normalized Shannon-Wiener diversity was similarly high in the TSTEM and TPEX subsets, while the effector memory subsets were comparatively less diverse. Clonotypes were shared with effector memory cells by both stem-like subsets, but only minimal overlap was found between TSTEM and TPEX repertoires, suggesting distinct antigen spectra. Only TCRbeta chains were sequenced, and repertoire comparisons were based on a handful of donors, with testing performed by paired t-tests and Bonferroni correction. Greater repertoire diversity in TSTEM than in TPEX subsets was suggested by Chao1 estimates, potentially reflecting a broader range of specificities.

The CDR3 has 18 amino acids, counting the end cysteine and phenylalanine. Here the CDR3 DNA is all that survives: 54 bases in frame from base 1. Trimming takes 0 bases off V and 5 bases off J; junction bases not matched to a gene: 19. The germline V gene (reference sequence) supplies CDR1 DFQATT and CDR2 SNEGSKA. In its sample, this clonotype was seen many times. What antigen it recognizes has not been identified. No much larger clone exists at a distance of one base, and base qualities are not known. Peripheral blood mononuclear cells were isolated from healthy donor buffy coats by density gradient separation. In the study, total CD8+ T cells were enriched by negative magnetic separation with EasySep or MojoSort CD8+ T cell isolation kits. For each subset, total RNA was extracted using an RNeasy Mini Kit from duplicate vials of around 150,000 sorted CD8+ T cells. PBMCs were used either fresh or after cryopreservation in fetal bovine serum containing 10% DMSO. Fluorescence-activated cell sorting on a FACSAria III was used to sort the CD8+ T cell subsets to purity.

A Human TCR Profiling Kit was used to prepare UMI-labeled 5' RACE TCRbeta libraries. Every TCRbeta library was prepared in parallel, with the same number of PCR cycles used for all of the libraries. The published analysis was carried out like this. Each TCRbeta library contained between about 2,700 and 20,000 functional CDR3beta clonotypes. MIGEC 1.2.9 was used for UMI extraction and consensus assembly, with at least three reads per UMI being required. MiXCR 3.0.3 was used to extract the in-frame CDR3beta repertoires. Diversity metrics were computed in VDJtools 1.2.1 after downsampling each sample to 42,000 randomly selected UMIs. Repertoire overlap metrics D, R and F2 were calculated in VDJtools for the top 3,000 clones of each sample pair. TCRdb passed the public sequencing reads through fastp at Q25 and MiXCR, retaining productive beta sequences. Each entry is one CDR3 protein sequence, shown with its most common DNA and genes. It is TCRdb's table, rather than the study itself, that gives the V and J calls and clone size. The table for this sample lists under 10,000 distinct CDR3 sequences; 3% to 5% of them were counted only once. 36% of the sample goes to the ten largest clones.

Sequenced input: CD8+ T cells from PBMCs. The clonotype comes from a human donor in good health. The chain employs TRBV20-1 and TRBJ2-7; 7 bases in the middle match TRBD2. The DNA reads TGCAGTGCTAGAGAGGCGCCTTTCCGCGGGAGACTCGTCCACGAGCAGTACTTC. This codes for CSAREAPFRGRLVHEQYF.